This T cell receptor beta chain was obtained from a study of CD8 T cells in Susac syndrome. CD8+ and CD4+ T cells from blood underwent TCR beta sequencing, which was carried out in a high-throughput format. Those who served as multiple sclerosis controls were treatment-naive patients with stable or active relapsing-remitting disease. Negative isolation yielded CD8+ and CD4+ T cells; FACS enriched TEMRA cells. V lost 11 bases, J lost 1 base, and 23 bases lay in between. The CDR3 sequence is 16 residues long. An input of about 0.5 to 1 ug of RNA was subjected to reverse transcription using random hexamers. The CDR3 of TCR beta was amplified by immunoSEQ multiplex PCR across 54 Vbeta and 13 Jbeta. One entry per CDR3 protein results from TCRdb running MiXCR on the immunoSEQ multiplex PCR reads. The sample lists over 200,000 distinct CDR3 sequences; approximately 95% were seen once.

The sequenced sample was CD4+ T cells from PBMCs. The chain employs TRBV23-1 and TRBJ1-1, with a possible D match to TRBD1 (6 bases). TRBV23-1 is classed as an ORF, of uncertain function. This receptor was identified in a human donor with multiple sclerosis. CDR3 sequence: CAAFRGGRGANTEAFF. CDR3 in DNA: TGCGCCGCATTTCGAGGGGGGAGAGGTGCGAACACTGAAGCTTTCTTT.